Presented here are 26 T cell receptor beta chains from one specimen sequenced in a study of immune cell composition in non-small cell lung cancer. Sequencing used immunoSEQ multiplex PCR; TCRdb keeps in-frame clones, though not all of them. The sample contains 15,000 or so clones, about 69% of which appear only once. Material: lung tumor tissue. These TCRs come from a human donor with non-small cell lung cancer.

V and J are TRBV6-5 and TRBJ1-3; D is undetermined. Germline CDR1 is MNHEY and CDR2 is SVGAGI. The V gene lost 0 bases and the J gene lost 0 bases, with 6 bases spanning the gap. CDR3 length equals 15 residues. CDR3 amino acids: CASSYSEGSGNTIYF. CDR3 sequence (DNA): TGTGCCAGCAGTTACTCGGAGGGCTCTGGAAACACCATATATTTT.

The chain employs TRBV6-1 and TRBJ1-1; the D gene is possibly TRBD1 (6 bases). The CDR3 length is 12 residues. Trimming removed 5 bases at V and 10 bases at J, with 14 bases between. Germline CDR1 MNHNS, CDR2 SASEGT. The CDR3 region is CASSNPGTLAFF. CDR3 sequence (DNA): TGTGCCAGCAGTAATCCGGGGACATTAGCTTTCTTT.

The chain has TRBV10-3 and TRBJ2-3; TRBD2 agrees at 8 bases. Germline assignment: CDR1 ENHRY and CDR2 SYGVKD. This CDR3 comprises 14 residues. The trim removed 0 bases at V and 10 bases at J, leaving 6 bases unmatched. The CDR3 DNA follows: TGTGCCATCAGTGAGTCGACCAGCGGGGGTTCGCAGTATTTT. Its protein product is CAISESTSGGSQYF.

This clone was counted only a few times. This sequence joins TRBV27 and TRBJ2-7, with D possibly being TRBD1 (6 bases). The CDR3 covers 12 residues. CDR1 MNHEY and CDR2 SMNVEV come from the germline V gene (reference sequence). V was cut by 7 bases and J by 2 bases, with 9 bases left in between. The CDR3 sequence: CASKGGTYEQYF. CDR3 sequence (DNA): TGTGCCAGCAAAGGGGGTACCTACGAGCAGTACTTC.

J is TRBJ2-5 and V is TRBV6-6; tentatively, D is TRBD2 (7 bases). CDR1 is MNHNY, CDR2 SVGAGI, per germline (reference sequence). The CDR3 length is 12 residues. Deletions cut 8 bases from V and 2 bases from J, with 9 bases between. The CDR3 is CASGGAQETQYF. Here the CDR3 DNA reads TGTGCCAGCGGGGGGGCACAAGAGACCCAGTACTTC.

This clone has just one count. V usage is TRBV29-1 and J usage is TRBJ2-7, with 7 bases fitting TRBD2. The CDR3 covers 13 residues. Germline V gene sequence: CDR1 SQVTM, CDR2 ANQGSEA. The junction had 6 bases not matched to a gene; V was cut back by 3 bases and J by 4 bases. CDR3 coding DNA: TGCAGCGTTGACCTCGGCGGGAGATACGAGCAGTACTTC. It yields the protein CSVDLGGRYEQYF.

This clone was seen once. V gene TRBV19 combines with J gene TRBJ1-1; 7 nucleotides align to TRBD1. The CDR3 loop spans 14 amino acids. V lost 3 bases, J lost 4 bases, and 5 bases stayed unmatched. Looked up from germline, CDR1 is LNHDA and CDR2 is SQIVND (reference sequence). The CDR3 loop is CASSITGDVTEAFF. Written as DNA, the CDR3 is TGTGCCAGTAGTATTACAGGGGATGTCACTGAAGCTTTCTTT.

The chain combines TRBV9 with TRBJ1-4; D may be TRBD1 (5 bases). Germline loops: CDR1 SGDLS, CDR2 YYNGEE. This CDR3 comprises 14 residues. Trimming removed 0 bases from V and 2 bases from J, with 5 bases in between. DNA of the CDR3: TGTGCCAGCAGCGTAGCAGGGACTAATGAAAAACTGTTTTTT. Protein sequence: CASSVAGTNEKLFF.

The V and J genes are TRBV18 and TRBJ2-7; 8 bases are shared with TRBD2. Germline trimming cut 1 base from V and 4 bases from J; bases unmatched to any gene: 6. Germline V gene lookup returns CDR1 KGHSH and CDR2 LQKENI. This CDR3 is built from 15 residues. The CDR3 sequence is CASSPRAGDIYEQYF. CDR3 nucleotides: TGTGCCAGCTCACCACGAGCGGGGGATATTTACGAGCAGTACTTC.

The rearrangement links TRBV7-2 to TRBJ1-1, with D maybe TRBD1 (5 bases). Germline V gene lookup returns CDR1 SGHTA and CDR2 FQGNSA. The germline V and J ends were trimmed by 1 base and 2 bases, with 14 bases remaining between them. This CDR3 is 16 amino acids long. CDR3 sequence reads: CASSLVIGTGNTEAFF. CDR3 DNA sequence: TGTGCCAGCAGCTTAGTGATAGGGACTGGTAACACTGAAGCTTTCTTT.

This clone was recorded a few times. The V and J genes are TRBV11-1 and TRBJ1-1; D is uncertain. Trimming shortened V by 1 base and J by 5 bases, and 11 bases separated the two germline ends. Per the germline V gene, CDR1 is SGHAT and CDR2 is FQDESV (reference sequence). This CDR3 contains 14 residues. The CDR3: CASSLVTGKTEAFF. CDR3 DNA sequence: TGTGCCAGCAGCTTAGTAACGGGGAAGACTGAAGCTTTCTTT.

The CDR3 is CASSLGLTGSQETQYF. The DNA for the CDR3 is TGCGCCAGCAGCTTGGGCTTAACAGGGAGTCAAGAGACCCAGTACTTC. The rearrangement uses TRBV5-1 and TRBJ2-5, with a possible D match to TRBD1 (6 bases). The germline V gene encodes CDR1 SGHRS and CDR2 YFSETQ. This CDR3 contains 16 residues. Trimming removed 0 bases from V and 2 bases from J, with 14 bases in between. The full variable domain, in which reference TRBV5-1 and TRBJ2-5 provide the parts outside the CDR3, is KAGVTQTPRYLIKTRGQQVTLSCSPISGHRSVSWYQQTPGQGLQFLFEYFSETQRNKGNFPGRFSGRQFSNSRSEMNVSTLELGDSALYLCASSLGLTGSQETQYFGPGTRLLVL.

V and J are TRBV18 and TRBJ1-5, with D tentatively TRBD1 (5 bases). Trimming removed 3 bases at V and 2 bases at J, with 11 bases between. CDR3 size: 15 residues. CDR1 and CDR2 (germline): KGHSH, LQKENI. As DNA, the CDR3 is TGTGCCAGCTCACCTCGGGGGAGAGGCAATCAGCCCCAGCATTTT. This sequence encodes CASSPRGRGNQPQHF. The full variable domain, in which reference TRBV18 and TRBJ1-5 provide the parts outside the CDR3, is NAGVMQNPRHLVRRRGQEARLRCSPMKGHSHVYWYRQLPEEGLKFMVYLQKENIIDESGMPKERFSAEFPKEGPSILRIQQVVRGDSAAYFCASSPRGRGNQPQHFGDGTRLSIL.

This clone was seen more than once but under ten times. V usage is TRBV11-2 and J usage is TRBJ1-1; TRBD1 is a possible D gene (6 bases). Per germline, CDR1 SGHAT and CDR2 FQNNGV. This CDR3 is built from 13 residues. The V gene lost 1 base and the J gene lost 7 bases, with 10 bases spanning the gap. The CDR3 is CASSLVGQLEAFF. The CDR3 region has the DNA TGTGCCAGCAGCTTAGTTGGACAGCTTGAAGCTTTCTTT.

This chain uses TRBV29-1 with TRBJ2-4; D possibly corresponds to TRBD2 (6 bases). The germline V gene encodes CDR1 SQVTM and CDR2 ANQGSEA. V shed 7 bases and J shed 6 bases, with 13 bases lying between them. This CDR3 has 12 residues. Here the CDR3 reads CSARAGGNIQYF. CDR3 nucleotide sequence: TGCAGCGCTCGGGCCGGGGGAAACATTCAGTACTTC.

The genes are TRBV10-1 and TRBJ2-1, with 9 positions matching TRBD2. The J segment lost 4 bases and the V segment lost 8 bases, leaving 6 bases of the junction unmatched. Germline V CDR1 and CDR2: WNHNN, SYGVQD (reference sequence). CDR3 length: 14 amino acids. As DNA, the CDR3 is TGCGCCAGCCAAAGCGGGGGGTCTTACAATGAGCAGTTCTTC. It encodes CASQSGGSYNEQFF.

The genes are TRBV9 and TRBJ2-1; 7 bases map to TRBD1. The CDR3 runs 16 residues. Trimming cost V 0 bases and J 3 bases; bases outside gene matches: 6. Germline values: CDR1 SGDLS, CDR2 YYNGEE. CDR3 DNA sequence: TGTGCCAGCAGCGTAGAGTGGGGGACAGTCTACAATGAGCAGTTCTTC. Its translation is CASSVEWGTVYNEQFF.

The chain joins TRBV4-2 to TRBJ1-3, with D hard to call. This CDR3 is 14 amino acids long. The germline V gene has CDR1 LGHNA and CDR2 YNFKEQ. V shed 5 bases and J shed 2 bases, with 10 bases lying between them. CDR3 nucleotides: TGTGCCAGCAGCGCGGGAGGAGCTGGAAACACCATATATTTT. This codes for CASSAGGAGNTIYF.

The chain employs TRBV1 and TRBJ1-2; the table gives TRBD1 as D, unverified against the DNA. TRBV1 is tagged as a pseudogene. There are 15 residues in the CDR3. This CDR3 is CTSSPSTGGMVGYTF. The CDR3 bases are TGCACCAGCAGCCCGTCGACAGGGGGGATGGTTGGCTACACCTTC.

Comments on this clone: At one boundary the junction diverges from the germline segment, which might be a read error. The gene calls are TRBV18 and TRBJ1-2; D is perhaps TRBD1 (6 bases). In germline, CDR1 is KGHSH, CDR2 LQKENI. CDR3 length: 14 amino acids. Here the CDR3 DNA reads TGTGCCAGCTTACCAGCGGGGGCGGACTATGGCTACACCTTC. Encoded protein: CASLPAGADYGYTF.

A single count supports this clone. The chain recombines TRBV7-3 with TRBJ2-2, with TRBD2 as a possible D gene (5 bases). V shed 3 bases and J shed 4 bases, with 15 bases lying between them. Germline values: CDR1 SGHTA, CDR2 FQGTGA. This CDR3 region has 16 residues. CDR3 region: CASSFLPSSSTGELFF. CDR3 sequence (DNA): TGTGCCAGCAGCTTTTTGCCTAGCTCGTCCACCGGGGAGCTGTTTTTT. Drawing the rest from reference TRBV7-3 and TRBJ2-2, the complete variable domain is GAGVSQTPSNKVTEKGKYVELRCDPISGHTALYWYRQSLGQGPEFLIYFQGTGAADDSGLPNDRFFAVRPEGSVSTLKIQRTERGDSAVYLCASSFLPSSSTGELFFGEGSRLTVL.

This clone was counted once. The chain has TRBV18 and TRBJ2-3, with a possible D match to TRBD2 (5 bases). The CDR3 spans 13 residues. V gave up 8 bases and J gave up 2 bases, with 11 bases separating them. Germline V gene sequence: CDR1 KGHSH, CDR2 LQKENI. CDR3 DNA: TGTGCCAGCCGGGAAAGTCCCACAGATACGCAGTATTTT. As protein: CASRESPTDTQYF.

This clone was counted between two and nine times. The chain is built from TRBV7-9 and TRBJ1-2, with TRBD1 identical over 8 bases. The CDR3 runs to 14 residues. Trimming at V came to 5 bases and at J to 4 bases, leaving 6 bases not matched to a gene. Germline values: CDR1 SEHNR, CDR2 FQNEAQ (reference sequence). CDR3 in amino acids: CASSPITGGYGYTF. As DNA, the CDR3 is TGTGCCAGCAGCCCAATTACAGGGGGCTATGGCTACACCTTC.

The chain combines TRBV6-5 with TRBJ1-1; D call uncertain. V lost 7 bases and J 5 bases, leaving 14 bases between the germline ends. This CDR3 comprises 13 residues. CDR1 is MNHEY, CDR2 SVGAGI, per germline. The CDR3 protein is CASTRVPETEAFF. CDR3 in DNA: TGTGCCAGCACACGGGTTCCAGAAACTGAAGCTTTCTTT.

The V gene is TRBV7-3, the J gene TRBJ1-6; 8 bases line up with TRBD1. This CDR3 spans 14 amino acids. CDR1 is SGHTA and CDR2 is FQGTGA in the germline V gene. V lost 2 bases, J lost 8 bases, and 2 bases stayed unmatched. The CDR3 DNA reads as TGTGCCAGCAGCTTACAGGGGGCTGATTCACCCCTCCACTTT. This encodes CASSLQGADSPLHF.

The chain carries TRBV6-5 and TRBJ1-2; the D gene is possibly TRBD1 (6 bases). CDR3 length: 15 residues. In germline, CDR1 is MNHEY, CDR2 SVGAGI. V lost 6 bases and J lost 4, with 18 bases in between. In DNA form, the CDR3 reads TGTGCCAGCAGCGACGGGGGGGGCGGTTCCTATGGCTACACCTTC. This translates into CASSDGGGGSYGYTF.